A single sample is the source of the 30 T cell receptor beta chains below, sequenced in a study of T cell responses to AZD1222 COVID-19 vaccine (dated by TCRdb to the early 2020s). Libraries came from the immunoSEQ multiplex PCR assay. What TCRdb holds here is the immuneACCESS table cut down to in-frame rearrangements. Part of the clones is not present; checked against another copy, under half of the missing clones reflect an unresolved V gene, and the others are unexplained. The sample records roughly 100,000 clones, approximately 93% of which are singletons. The ten biggest clones cover less than 6.5% of the sample. Per the publication, the time point label means: baseline before first vaccination. Sequenced here: peripheral blood, sampled on day 0 of AZD1222 vaccination. These receptor sequences come from an adult in good health.

The CDR3 DNA is TGTGCCAGTCAGACAGGGCCAGCCTCCTACGAGCAGTACTTC. The encoded protein is CASQTGPASYEQYF. The chain is built from TRBV19 and TRBJ2-7, with TRBD1 identical over 7 bases. The CDR3 is 14 residues long. Germline V gives CDR1 LNHDA, CDR2 SQIVND (reference sequence). Germline trimming cut 8 bases from V and 0 bases from J; bases unmatched to any gene: 7.

Here the CDR3 DNA reads TGTGCCAGCAGTGCCGGACTAGCGGGATTTACCGGGGAGCTGTTTTTT. It codes for CASSAGLAGFTGELFF. V gene TRBV7-3 combines with J gene TRBJ2-2, with 12 bases matching TRBD2. This CDR3 spans 16 amino acids. CDR1 and CDR2 from the germline V gene are SGHTA and FQGTGA. V lost 6 bases to trimming and J lost 5 bases; unmatched junction nucleotides: 7.

This sequence joins TRBV19 and TRBJ1-4; possible D gene TRBD1, 6 bases. Germline V gene lookup returns CDR1 LNHDA and CDR2 SQIVND (reference sequence). There are 14 residues in the CDR3. V lost 2 bases and J lost 7, with 11 bases in between. The CDR3 bases are TGTGCCAGTAGTATATTGCGGACAGCTGAAAAACTGTTTTTT. This encodes CASSILRTAEKLFF. The full variable domain, in which reference TRBV19 and TRBJ1-4 provide the parts outside the CDR3, is DGGITQSPKYLFRKEGQNVTLSCEQNLNHDAMYWYRQDPGQGLRLIYYSQIVNDFQKGDIAEGYSVSREKKESFPLTVTSAQKNPTAFYLCASSILRTAEKLFFGSGTQLSVL.

This chain connects TRBV27 to TRBJ2-3, with D perhaps TRBD2 (6 bases). The CDR3 totals 16 residues. Germline V CDR1 and CDR2: MNHEY, SMNVEV (reference sequence). Trimming took 10 bases from V and 5 from J, leaving 25 bases between them. This CDR3 is CATKEQYGSSLDTQYF. Written as DNA, the CDR3 is TGTGCCACTAAGGAACAATACGGGAGCTCCTTAGATACGCAGTATTTT.

The rearrangement joins TRBV5-4 to TRBJ1-1; tentative D call: TRBD1 (5 bases). Trimming left V 0 bases short and J 10 bases short, with 13 bases between. The germline gives CDR1 SGHNT, CDR2 YYREEE (reference sequence). The length of the CDR3 is 13 residues. CDR3 residues: CASSLDSGRGAFF. In DNA form, the CDR3 reads TGTGCCAGCAGCTTGGACTCGGGACGGGGAGCTTTCTTT.

This rearrangement joins TRBV30 to TRBJ2-7, with D possibly being TRBD1 or TRBD2 (6 bases each). Germline V gene lookup returns CDR1 GTSNPN and CDR2 SVGIG (reference sequence). CDR3 length equals 12 residues. V was clipped by 4 bases and J by 4 bases, with 11 bases between them. The DNA for the CDR3 is TGTGCCTGGAAGGGGGGCGGTTACGAGCAGTACTTC. Amino acids: CAWKGGGYEQYF.

CDR3 loop: CASSLRNLGAFF. CDR3 bases: TGTGCCAGCAGCTTGAGAAATTTGGGCGCTTTCTTT. The V gene is TRBV11-2, the J gene TRBJ1-1, with D unresolved. Trimming shortened V by 3 bases and J by 11 bases, and 13 bases separated the two germline ends. This CDR3 region has 12 residues. The germline gives CDR1 SGHAT, CDR2 FQNNGV.

The genes are TRBV7-2 and TRBJ2-5, with D possibly being TRBD2 (6 bases). V was cut by 5 bases and J by 8 bases, with 9 bases left in between. Germline V gene lookup returns CDR1 SGHTA and CDR2 FQGNSA. CDR3 length: 11 residues. CDR3 loop: CASSAGTTQYF. The CDR3 nucleotides are TGTGCCAGCAGCGCCGGGACTACCCAGTACTTC.

The chain employs TRBV10-3 and TRBJ1-1, with unresolved D. Per germline, CDR1 ENHRY and CDR2 SYGVKD. Deletions cut 5 bases from V and 1 base from J, with 11 bases between. This CDR3 contains 14 residues. The CDR3 sequence: CAISPGRPNTEAFF. CDR3 in DNA: TGTGCCATCAGTCCCGGCAGACCGAACACTGAAGCTTTCTTT.

This sequence joins TRBV7-8 and TRBJ1-1; 8 bases are a match to TRBD1. Germline-derived CDR1 and CDR2 are SGHVS and FQNEAQ. Trimming at V came to 1 base and at J to 5 bases, leaving 6 bases not matched to a gene. CDR3 length: 15 residues. This chain's CDR3 is CASSLGTGQITEAFF. The CDR3 region has the DNA TGTGCCAGCAGCTTAGGGACAGGGCAAATTACTGAAGCTTTCTTT.

The rearrangement uses TRBV3-1 (or the pseudogene TRBV3-2) and TRBJ2-1; no definite D call. Germline values: CDR1 LGHDT, CDR2 YNNKEL (reference sequence). Between the trimmed V and J ends, which lost 7 bases and 5 bases, there was a span of 12 bases. CDR3 size: 13 residues. The CDR3 DNA follows: TGTGCCAGCACCGTGGACCCCAACAATGAGCAGTTCTTC. It codes for CASTVDPNNEQFF.

The rearrangement joins TRBV3-1 (or the pseudogene TRBV3-2) to TRBJ1-6, with D uncertain. Between the trimmed V and J ends, which lost 0 bases and 9 bases, there was a span of 3 bases. The CDR3 totals 12 residues. Germline assignment: CDR1 LGHDT and CDR2 YNNKEL (reference sequence). CDR3 loop: CASSQDLSPLHF. The CDR3 DNA follows: TGTGCCAGCAGCCAAGACCTTTCACCCCTCCACTTT.

The J gene is TRBJ2-3, the V gene TRBV12-3 or TRBV12-4; 9 bases fit TRBD2. V shed 2 bases and J 6 bases; nucleotides not matched to a gene: 0. CDR3 length equals 13 residues. The CDR3 nucleotides read TGTGCCAGCAGTTTACTAGCGGGGGATACGCAGTATTTT. Its protein product is CASSLLAGDTQYF.

This clone was counted between two and nine times. The chain recombines TRBV7-9 with TRBJ2-1; 11 positions match TRBD2. The CDR3 is 15 residues long. In germline, CDR1 is SEHNR, CDR2 FQNEAQ (reference sequence). V shed 1 base, J shed 16 bases, and the junction held 12 bases outside the gene matches. The DNA for the CDR3 is TGTGCCAGCAGCTTAGGGACTAGCGGGCTAAATGGCGGATTCTTC. Its translation is CASSLGTSGLNGGFF.

This clone was observed a single time. The rearrangement joins TRBV19 to TRBJ2-2; possible D gene TRBD1, 5 bases. The germline CDR1 and CDR2 sequences are LNHDA and SQIVND (reference sequence). Trimming pared 7 bases from V and 3 bases from J, leaving 12 bases between. The CDR3 is made up of 14 amino acids. The CDR3: CASKGVIDTGELFF. CDR3 coding DNA: TGTGCCAGTAAAGGGGTTATCGACACCGGGGAGCTGTTTTTT.

The gene calls are TRBV6-5 and TRBJ1-2; D uncertain. Per germline, CDR1 MNHEY and CDR2 SVGAGI. Trimming left V 7 bases short and J 4 bases short, with 16 bases between. CDR3 length equals 14 residues. CDR3 sequence: CASTPSPLGYGYTF. In DNA form, the CDR3 reads TGTGCCAGCACCCCTTCACCCCTTGGCTATGGCTACACCTTC.

The J gene is TRBJ2-7, the V gene TRBV5-5; perhaps TRBD2 as D (5 bases). This CDR3 has 14 residues. Trimming removed 2 bases at V and 2 bases at J, with 11 bases between. Germline V gene lookup returns CDR1 SGHKS and CDR2 YYEKEE (reference sequence). The CDR3 region is CASSLGLIAYEQYF. The CDR3 bases are TGTGCCAGCAGCTTAGGACTGATCGCCTACGAGCAGTACTTC.

This rearrangement joins TRBV24-1 to TRBJ2-5, with TRBD2 as a possible D gene (5 bases). The V end lost 1 base, the J end lost 0 bases, and 8 bases lay between the germline ends. This CDR3 region has 15 residues. CDR1 and CDR2 (germline): KGHDR, SFDVKD. As DNA, the CDR3 is TGTGCCACCAGTGATTTTCGGAGGAACCAAGAGACCCAGTACTTC. It translates to CATSDFRRNQETQYF.

The V and J genes are TRBV7-9 and TRBJ2-4; 9 bases agree with TRBD1. CDR1 and CDR2 (germline): SEHNR, FQNEAQ (reference sequence). This CDR3 has 15 residues. Germline trimming cut 4 bases from V and 6 bases from J; bases unmatched to any gene: 7. Here the CDR3 DNA reads TGTGCCAGCAGCTGGACACAGGGGGCCGGAAACATTCAGTACTTC. This sequence encodes CASSWTQGAGNIQYF.

V and J are TRBV7-6 and TRBJ2-3, with 7 bases matching TRBD1. J gave up 3 bases and V 5 bases, and 8 bases lay outside the gene matches. Germline CDR1 reads SGHVS; CDR2 reads FNYEAQ. The CDR3 extends over 15 amino acids. The CDR3: CASSAQGDGTDTQYF. The CDR3 nucleotides read TGTGCCAGCAGCGCCCAGGGGGATGGTACAGATACGCAGTATTTT.

The V gene is TRBV5-4, the J gene TRBJ2-5, with a possible D match to TRBD2 (7 bases). The CDR3 runs to 17 residues. With 0 bases removed from V and 1 base from J, the gap between germline ends came to 16 bases. Germline assignment: CDR1 SGHNT and CDR2 YYREEE (reference sequence). The DNA for the CDR3 is TGTGCCAGCAGCTTGGTGGGCGGGGGCTCACTCCAAGAGACCCAGTACTTC. This encodes CASSLVGGGSLQETQYF. Complete variable domain (other parts from reference TRBV5-4 and TRBJ2-5): ETGVTQSPTHLIKTRGQQVTLRCSSQSGHNTVSWYQQALGQGPQFIFQYYREEENGRGNFPPRFSGLQFPNYSSELNVNALELDDSALYLCASSLVGGGSLQETQYFGPGTRLLVL.

The chain employs TRBV9 and TRBJ2-1; D perhaps matches TRBD1 (8 bases). V dropped 4 bases and J dropped 5 bases, with 16 bases sitting between them. Per germline, CDR1 SGDLS and CDR2 YYNGEE. This CDR3 is built from 15 residues. The chain's CDR3 is CASSPGGRGDNEQFF. The CDR3 DNA reads as TGTGCCAGCAGCCCAGGGGGCCGGGGGGACAATGAGCAGTTCTTC.

The chain joins TRBV18 to TRBJ1-4, with TRBD1 matching over 10 bases. This CDR3 is built from 15 residues. Germline lookup yields CDR1 KGHSH and CDR2 LQKENI. V shed 2 bases and J 4 bases; nucleotides not matched to a gene: 1. CDR3 region: CASSPRTGGNEKLFF. The CDR3 DNA sequence: TGTGCCAGCTCACCAAGGACAGGGGGTAATGAAAAACTGTTTTTT.

The rearrangement links TRBV7-2 to TRBJ2-7; 9 nucleotides agree with TRBD2. Germline CDR1 is SGHTA and CDR2 is FQGNSA. V lost 1 base to trimming and J lost 2 bases; unmatched junction nucleotides: 6. The length of the CDR3 is 16 residues. CDR3 DNA sequence: TGTGCCAGCAGCTTAGTGAGTAGCGGGGGAGCCTACGAGCAGTACTTC. Translating it yields CASSLVSSGGAYEQYF.

The chain has TRBV11-3 and TRBJ2-1; 15 bases are shared with TRBD2. V dropped 4 bases and J dropped 9; count of bases not matched to a gene: 7. The CDR3 runs 16 residues. Germline V gives CDR1 SGHNT, CDR2 YENEEA. The CDR3 nucleotides read TGTGCCAGCAGCTCTCGGACTAGCGGGAGGGCGATTGAGCAGTTCTTC. It yields the protein CASSSRTSGRAIEQFF.

The chain uses TRBV18 and TRBJ2-3; D gene uncertain. CDR3 size: 16 residues. CDR1 is KGHSH, CDR2 LQKENI, per germline. Trimming pared 0 bases from V and 2 bases from J, leaving 12 bases between. Here the CDR3 DNA reads TGTGCCAGCTCACCACCGCTGTCGGGCTACACAGATACGCAGTATTTT. Encoded protein: CASSPPLSGYTDTQYF.

The chain carries TRBV6-5 and TRBJ1-5; D is unclear. The CDR3 sequence is 12 residues long. V shed 4 bases and J shed 7 bases, with 8 bases lying between them. CDR1 MNHEY and CDR2 SVGAGI come from the germline V gene. CDR3 residues: CASSSPGQPQHF. In DNA form, the CDR3 reads TGTGCCAGCAGTTCCCCGGGACAGCCCCAGCATTTT.

The chain employs TRBV3-1 (or the pseudogene TRBV3-2) and TRBJ1-1; TRBD1 aligns across 7 bases. The J segment lost 6 bases and the V segment lost 6 bases, leaving 10 bases of the junction unmatched. CDR3 length: 14 amino acids. The V gene's germline CDR1 is LGHDT and CDR2 YNNKEL (reference sequence). The CDR3 DNA sequence: TGTGCCAGCAGTCTTACAGGGGTTCGGGCTGAAGCTTTCTTT. Translated, it gives CASSLTGVRAEAFF.

The rearrangement joins TRBV7-8 to TRBJ1-2; 10 bases are a match to TRBD1. The CDR3 spans 15 residues. The V and J ends lost 2 bases and 7 bases, in that order; junction bases with no gene match: 7. Germline V CDR1 and CDR2: SGHVS, FQNEAQ. In DNA, the CDR3 is TGTGCCAGCAGCTTAAGTCTCGGGGACAGGGGTGGCTACACCTTC. Its translation: CASSLSLGDRGGYTF.

The chain links TRBV5-1 to TRBJ2-1, with D maybe TRBD2 (7 bases). CDR1 and CDR2 (germline): SGHRS, YFSETQ. V lost 4 bases and J 5 bases, leaving 19 bases between the germline ends. The CDR3 contains 16 residues. The CDR3 reads CASSPDYGGANNEQFF. CDR3 DNA: TGCGCCAGCAGCCCCGACTATGGGGGGGCGAACAATGAGCAGTTCTTC.